The sequence of this TCR beta chain was determined in a study of identical twins. Whole-study findings and limits: Weaker excess twin sharing was observed in beta out-of-frame sequences. Cross-sectional statistics, not tracking of the same donors, supported the conclusions. Reduced insertions were recorded for abundant cord blood beta clonotypes, with no such pattern in memory repertoires.

Unique molecular identifiers were in the cDNA, with template-switch universal primer binding. Via MiXCR, TCRdb re-called the 5' RACE reads, giving one row per CDR3 protein. This table has around 670,000 distinct CDR3 sequences, around 6% appearing once. The table lists this clonotype with many counts. As yet, its antigen is unknown. The sample was naive T cells sorted from blood. This clonotype originated in a young man in good health.

CDR3 amino acids: CASSQETMRETQYF. The DNA of the CDR3 is TGTGCCAGCAGCCAAGAAACGATGAGGGAGACCCAGTACTTC. The chain combines TRBV4-2 with TRBJ2-5, with no clear D. In germline, CDR1 is LGHNA, CDR2 YNFKEQ. The CDR3 spans 14 residues. The V gene lost 0 bases and the J gene lost 5 bases, with 10 bases spanning the gap.